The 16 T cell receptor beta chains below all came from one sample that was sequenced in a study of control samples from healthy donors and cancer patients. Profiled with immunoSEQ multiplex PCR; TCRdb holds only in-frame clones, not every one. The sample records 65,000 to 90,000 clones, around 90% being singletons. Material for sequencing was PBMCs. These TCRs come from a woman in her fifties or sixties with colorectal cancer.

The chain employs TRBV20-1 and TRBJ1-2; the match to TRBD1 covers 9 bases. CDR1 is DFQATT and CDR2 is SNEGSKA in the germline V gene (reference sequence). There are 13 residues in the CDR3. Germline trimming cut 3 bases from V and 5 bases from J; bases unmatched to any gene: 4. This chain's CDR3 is CSASPDRGYGYTF. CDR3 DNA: TGCAGTGCTAGTCCGGACAGGGGATATGGCTACACCTTC.

In DNA, the CDR3 is TGTGCCAGCAGCTTGGATTCGGAACGGGTCACCGGGGAGCTGTTTTTT. Amino acids: CASSLDSERVTGELFF. The chain employs TRBV5-5 and TRBJ2-2; no reliable D call. V lost 0 bases and J lost 4, with 13 bases in between. The CDR3 spans 16 residues. Germline values: CDR1 SGHKS, CDR2 YYEKEE (reference sequence).

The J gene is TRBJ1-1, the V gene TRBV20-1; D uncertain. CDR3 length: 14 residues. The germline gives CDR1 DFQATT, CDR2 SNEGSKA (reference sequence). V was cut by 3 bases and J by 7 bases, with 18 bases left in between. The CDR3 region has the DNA TGCAGTGCTAGTCCCAGCTTAGGATTAAATGAAGCTTTCTTT. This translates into CSASPSLGLNEAFF.

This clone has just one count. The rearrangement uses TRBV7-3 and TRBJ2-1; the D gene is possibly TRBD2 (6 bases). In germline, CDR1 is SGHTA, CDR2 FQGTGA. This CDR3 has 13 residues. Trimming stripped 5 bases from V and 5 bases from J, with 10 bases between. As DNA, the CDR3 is TGTGCCAGCAGCGCGGGACTTCACAATGAGCAGTTCTTC. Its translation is CASSAGLHNEQFF.

The CDR3 loop reads CASRGEDTQYF. Here the CDR3 DNA reads TGCGCCAGCAGAGGGGAGGATACGCAGTATTTT. This chain joins TRBV10-1 and TRBJ2-3; either TRBD1 or TRBD2 may fit D (5 bases each). V lost 6 bases and J lost 6, with 7 bases in between. The germline gives CDR1 WNHNN, CDR2 SYGVQD (reference sequence). The CDR3 has 11 amino acids.

CDR3 region: CASSGGGLSYNEQFF. The DNA for the CDR3 is TGTGCCAGCTCAGGGGGGGGGCTGTCCTACAATGAGCAGTTCTTC. This sequence joins TRBV28 and TRBJ2-1; D possibly matches TRBD1 or TRBD2 (7 bases each). This CDR3 comprises 15 residues. CDR1 is MDHEN and CDR2 is SYDVKM in the germline V gene. With 8 bases removed from V and 1 base from J, the gap between germline ends came to 15 bases.

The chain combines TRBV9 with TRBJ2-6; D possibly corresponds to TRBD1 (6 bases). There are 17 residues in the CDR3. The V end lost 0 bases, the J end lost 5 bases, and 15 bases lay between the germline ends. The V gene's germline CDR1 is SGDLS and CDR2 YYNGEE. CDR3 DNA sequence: TGTGCCAGCAGCGTAGCCCAAGGGGGTGCCTGGGCCAACGTCCTGACTTTC. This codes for CASSVAQGGAWANVLTF.

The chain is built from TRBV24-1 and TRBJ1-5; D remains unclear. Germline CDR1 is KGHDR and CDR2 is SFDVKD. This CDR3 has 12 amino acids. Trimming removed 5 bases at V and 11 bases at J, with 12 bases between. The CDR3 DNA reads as TGTGCCACCAGTGCCCCGCTAGGGTCCCAGCATTTT. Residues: CATSAPLGSQHF.

The DNA for the CDR3 is TGTGCCAGCAGCGTAGGGGGGACAGGGGACACTGAAGCTTTCTTT. Translating gives CASSVGGTGDTEAFF. The chain carries TRBV9 and TRBJ1-1, with TRBD1 matching 10 bases. V was clipped by 0 bases and J by 3 bases; unmatched bases: 2. The CDR3 has 15 amino acids. Germline V gene data show CDR1 as SGDLS and CDR2 as YYNGEE.

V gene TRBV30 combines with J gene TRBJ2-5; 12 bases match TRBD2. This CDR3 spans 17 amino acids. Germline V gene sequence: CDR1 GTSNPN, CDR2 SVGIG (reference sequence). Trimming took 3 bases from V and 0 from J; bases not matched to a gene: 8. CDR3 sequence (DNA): TGTGCCTGGAGCCGACTAGCGGGGGCCGGATACCAAGAGACCCAGTACTTC. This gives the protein CAWSRLAGAGYQETQYF.

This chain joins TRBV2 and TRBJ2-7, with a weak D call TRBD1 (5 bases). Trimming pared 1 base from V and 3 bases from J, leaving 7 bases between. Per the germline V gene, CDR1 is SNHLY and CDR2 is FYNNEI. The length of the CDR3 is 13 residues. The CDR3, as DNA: TGTGCCAGCAGTGAAGAAGGGGACTACGAGCAGTACGTC. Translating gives CASSEEGDYEQYV.

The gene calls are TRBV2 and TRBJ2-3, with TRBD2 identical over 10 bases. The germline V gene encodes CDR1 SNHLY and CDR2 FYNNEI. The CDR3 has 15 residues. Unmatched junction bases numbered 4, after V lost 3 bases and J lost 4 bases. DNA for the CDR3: TGTGCCAGCAGTGACGGGACTAGCGAGGCAGATACGCAGTATTTT. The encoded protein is CASSDGTSEADTQYF.

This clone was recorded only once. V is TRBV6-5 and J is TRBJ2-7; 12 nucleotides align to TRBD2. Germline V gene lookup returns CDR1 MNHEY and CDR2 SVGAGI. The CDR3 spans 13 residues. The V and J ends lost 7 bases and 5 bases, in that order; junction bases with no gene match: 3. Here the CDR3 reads CASTRLAGDEQYV. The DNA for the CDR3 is TGTGCCAGCACAAGACTAGCGGGGGACGAGCAGTACGTC.

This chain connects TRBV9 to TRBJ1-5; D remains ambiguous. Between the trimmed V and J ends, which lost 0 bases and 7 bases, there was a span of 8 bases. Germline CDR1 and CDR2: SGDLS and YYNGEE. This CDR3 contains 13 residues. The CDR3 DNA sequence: TGTGCCAGCAGCGTAGTTCCGGGGCAGCCCCAGCATTTT. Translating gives CASSVVPGQPQHF.

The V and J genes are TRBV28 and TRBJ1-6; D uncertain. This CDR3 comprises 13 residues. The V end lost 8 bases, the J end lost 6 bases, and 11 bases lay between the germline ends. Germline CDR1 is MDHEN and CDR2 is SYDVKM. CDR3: CASSNSLNSPLHF. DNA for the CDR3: TGTGCCAGCTCCAACAGTCTTAATTCACCCCTCCACTTT.

The CDR3 DNA follows: TGTGCCAGTAGTCCCGACACCGGGACAGGGCGGGAAAAACTGTTTTTT. It codes for CASSPDTGTGREKLFF. The rearrangement joins TRBV19 to TRBJ1-4; 9 bases agree with TRBD1. CDR3 size: 16 residues. The V gene end was trimmed by 5 bases and the J gene end by 8 bases; junction bases not matched to a gene: 12. Germline lookup yields CDR1 LNHDA and CDR2 SQIVND (reference sequence).